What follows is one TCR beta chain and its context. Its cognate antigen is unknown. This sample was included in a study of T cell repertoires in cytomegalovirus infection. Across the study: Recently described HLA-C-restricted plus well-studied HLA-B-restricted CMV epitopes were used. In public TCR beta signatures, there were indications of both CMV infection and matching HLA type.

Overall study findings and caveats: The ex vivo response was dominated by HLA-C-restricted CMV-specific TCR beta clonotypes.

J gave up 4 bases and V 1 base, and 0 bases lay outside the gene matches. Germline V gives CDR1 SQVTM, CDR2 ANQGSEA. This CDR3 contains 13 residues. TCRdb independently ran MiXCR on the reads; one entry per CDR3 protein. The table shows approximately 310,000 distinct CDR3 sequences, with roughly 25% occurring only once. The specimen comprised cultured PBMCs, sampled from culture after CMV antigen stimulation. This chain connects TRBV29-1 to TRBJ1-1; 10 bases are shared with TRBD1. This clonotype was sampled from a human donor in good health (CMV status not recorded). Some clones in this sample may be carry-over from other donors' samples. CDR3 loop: CSVEGTGGTEAFF. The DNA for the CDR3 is TGCAGCGTTGAAGGGACAGGGGGCACTGAAGCTTTCTTT. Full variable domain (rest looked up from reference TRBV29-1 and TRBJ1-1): SAVISQKPSRDICQRGTSLTIQCQVDSQVTMMFWYRQQPGQSLTLIATANQGSEATYESGFVIDKFPISRPNLTFSTLTVSNMSPEDSSIYLCSVEGTGGTEAFFGQGTRLTVV.